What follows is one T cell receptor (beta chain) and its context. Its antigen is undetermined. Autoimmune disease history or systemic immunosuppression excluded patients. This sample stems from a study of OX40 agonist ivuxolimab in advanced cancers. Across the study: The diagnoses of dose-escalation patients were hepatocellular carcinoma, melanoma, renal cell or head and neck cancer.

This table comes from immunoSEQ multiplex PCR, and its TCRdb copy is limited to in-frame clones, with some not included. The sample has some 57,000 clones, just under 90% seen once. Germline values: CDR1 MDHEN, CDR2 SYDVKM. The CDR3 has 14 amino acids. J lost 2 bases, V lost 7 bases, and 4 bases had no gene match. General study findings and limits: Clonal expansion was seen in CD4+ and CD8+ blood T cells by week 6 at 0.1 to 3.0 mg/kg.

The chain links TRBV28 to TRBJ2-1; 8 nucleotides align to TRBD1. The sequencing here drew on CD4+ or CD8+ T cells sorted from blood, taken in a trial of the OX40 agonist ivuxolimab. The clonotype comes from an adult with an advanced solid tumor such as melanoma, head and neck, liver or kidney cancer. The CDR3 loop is CASITGGTYNEQFF. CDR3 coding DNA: TGTGCCAGCATTACAGGGGGAACCTACAATGAGCAGTTCTTC.